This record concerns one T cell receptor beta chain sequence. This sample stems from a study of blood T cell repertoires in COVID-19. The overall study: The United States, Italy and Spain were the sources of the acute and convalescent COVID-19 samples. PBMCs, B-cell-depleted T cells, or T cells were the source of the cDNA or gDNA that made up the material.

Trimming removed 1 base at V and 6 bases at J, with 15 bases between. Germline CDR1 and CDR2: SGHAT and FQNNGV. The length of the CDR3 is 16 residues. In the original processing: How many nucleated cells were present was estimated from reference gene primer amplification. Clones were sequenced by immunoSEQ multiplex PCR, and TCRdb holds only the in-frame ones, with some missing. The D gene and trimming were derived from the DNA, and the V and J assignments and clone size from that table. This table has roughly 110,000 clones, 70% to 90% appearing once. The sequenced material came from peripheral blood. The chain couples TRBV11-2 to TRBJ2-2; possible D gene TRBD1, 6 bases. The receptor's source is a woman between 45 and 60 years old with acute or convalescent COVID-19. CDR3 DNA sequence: TGTGCCAGCAGCTTAGTGTCCGGGAACAGGGCCGGGGAGCTGTTTTTT. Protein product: CASSLVSGNRAGELFF.